The following is a T cell receptor (beta chain) sequence with its context. This entry belongs to a study of cytomegalovirus exposure and HLA in healthy donors. Per the germline V gene, CDR1 is SGHTA and CDR2 is FQGNSA. Trimming took off 3 bases at V and 2 bases at J, with 5 bases between the two ends. The length of the CDR3 is 13 residues. The PCR had 60 Vbeta and 13 Jbeta primers. Assay: immunoSEQ multiplex PCR; the TCRdb copy retains only in-frame clones and omits some. The top ten clones hold 9.5% to 10% of a sample with 150,000 to 200,000 clones, 80% of them seen once. The TCR was taken from a man aged 18 to 29 in good health and CMV-seropositive. Sequences were obtained from PBMCs. The chain has TRBV7-2 and TRBJ2-1, with a tentative D call TRBD2 (5 bases). The CDR3 DNA reads TGTGCCAGCAGCTTGACTACCTACAATGAGCAGTTCTTC. Translating gives CASSLTTYNEQFF.